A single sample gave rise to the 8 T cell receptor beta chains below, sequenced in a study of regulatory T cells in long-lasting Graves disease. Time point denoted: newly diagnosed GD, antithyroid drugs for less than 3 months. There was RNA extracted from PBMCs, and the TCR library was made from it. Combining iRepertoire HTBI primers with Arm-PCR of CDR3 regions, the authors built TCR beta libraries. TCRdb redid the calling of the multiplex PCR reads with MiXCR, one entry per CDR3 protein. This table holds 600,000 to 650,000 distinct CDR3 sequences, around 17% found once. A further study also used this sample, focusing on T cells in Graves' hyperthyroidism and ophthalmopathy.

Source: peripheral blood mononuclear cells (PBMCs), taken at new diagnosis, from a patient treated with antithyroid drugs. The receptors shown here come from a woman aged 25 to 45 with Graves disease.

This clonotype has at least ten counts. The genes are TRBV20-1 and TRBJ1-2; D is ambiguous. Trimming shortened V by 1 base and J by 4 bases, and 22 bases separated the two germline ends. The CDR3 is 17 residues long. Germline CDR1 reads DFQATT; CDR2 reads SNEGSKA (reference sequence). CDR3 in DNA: TGCAGTGCTAGAGCCTCGATAGGCAGTCAGACCGTCTATGGCTACACCTTC. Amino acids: CSARASIGSQTVYGYTF.

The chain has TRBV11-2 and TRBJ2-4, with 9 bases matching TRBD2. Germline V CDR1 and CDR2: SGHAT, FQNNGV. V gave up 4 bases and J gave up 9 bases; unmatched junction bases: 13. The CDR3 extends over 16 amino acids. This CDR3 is CASSSRGGAARSIQYF. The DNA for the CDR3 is TGTGCCAGCAGCTCCCGCGGGGGGGCTGCCAGGAGCATTCAGTACTTC. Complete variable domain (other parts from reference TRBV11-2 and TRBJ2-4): EAGVAQSPRYKIIEKRQSVAFWCNPISGHATLYWYQQILGQGPKLLIQFQNNGVVDDSQLPKDRFSAERLKGVDSTLKIQPAKLEDSAVYLCASSSRGGAARSIQYFGAGTRLSVL.

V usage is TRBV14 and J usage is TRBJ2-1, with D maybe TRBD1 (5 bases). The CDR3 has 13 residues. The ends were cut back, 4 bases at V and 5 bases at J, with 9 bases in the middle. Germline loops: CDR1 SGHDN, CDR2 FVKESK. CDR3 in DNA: TGTGCCAGCAGCCCATACAGGAACAATGAGCAGTTCTTC. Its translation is CASSPYRNNEQFF.

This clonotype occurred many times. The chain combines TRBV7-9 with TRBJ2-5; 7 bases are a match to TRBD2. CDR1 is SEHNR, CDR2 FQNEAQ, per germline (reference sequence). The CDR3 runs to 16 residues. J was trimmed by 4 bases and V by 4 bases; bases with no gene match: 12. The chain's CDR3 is CASSWGGKRARETQYF. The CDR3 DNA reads TGTGCCAGCAGCTGGGGGGGAAAGCGGGCACGAGAGACCCAGTACTTC.

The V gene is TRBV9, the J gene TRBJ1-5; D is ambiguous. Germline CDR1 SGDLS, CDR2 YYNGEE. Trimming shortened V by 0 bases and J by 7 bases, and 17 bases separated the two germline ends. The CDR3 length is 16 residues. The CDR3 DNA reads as TGTGCCAGCAGCGTAGTAGAGAATCTTAGTGGACAGCCCCAGCATTTT. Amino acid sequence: CASSVVENLSGQPQHF.

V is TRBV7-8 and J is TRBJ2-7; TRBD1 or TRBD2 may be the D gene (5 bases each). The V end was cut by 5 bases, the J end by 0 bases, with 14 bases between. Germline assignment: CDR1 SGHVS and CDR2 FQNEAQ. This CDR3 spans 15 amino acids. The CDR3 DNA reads TGTGCCAGCAGCCCCCTCCGGGACGGCTCCTACGAGCAGTACTTC. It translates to CASSPLRDGSYEQYF.

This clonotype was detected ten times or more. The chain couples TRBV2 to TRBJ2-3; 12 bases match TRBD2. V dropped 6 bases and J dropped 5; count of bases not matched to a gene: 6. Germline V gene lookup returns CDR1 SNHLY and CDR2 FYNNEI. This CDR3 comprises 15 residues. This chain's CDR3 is CASSQQGLAGDTQYF. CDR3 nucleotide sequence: TGTGCCAGCAGCCAGCAGGGACTAGCGGGAGATACGCAGTATTTT.

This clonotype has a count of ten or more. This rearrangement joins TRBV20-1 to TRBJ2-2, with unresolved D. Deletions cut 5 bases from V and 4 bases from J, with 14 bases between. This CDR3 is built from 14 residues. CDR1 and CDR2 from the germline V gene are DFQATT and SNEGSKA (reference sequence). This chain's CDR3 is CSASRPDGTGELFF. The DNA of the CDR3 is TGCAGTGCTTCCCGGCCGGATGGCACCGGGGAGCTGTTTTTT.